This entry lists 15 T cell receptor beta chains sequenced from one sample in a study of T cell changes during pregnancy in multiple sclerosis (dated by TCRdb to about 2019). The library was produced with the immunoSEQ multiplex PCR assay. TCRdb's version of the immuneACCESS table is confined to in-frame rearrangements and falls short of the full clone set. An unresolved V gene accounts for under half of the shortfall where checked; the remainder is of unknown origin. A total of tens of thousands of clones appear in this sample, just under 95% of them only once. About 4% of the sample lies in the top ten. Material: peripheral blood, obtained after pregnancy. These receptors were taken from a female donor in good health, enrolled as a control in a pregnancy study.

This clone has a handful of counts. CDR3 DNA: TGCGCCAGCAGCTTGTCAGCAGGTATGGACACTGAAGCTTTCTTT. Its translation is CASSLSAGMDTEAFF. This rearrangement joins TRBV5-1 to TRBJ1-1; no reliable D call. Trimming took off 1 base at V and 3 bases at J, with 13 bases between the two ends. Germline-derived CDR1 and CDR2 are SGHRS and YFSETQ. CDR3 size: 15 residues. The full variable domain, with the rest looked up from reference TRBV5-1 and TRBJ1-1, is KAGVTQTPRYLIKTRGQQVTLSCSPISGHRSVSWYQQTPGQGLQFLFEYFSETQRNKGNFPGRFSGRQFSNSRSEMNVSTLELGDSALYLCASSLSAGMDTEAFFGQGTRLTVV.

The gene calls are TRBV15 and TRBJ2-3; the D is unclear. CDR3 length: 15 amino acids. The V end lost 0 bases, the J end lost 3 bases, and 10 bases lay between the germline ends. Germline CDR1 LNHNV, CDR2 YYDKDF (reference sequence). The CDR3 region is CATSRDLGKTDTQYF. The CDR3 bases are TGTGCCACCAGCAGAGATCTGGGCAAAACAGATACGCAGTATTTT.

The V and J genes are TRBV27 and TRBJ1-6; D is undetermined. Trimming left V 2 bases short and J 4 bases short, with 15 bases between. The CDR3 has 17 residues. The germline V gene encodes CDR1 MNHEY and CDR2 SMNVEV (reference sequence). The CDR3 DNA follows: TGTGCCAGCAGTTTAGTTCTCGGGAGTTTTTATAATTCACCCCTCCACTTT. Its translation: CASSLVLGSFYNSPLHF.

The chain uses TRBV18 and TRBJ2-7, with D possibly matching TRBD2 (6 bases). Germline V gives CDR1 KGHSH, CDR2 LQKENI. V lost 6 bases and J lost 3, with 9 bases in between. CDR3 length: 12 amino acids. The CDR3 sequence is CASSEGRYEQYF. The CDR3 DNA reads TGTGCCAGCTCGGAGGGTCGCTACGAGCAGTACTTC.

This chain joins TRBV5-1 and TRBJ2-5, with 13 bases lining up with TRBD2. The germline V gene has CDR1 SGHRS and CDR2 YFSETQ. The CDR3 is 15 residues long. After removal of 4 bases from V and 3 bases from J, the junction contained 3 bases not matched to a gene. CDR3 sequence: CASSQGLAGEETQYF. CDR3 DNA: TGCGCCAGCAGCCAAGGACTAGCGGGGGAAGAGACCCAGTACTTC.

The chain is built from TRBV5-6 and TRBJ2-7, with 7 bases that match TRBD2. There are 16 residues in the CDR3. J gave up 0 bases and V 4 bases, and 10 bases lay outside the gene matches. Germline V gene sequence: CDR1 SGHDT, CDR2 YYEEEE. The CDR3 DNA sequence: TGTGCCAGCAGCCTAAAACGTCGGGACTACTCCTACGAGCAGTACTTC. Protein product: CASSLKRRDYSYEQYF.

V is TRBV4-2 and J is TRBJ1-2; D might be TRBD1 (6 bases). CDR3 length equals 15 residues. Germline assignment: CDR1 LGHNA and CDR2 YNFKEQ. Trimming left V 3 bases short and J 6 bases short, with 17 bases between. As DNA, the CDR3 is TGTGCCAGCAGCCATGAAGGCCAGGGGTATGATGGCTACACCTTC. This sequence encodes CASSHEGQGYDGYTF.

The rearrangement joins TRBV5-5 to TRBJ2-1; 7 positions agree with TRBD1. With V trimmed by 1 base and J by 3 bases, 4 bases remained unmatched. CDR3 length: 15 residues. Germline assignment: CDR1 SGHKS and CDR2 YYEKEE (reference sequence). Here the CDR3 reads CASSLTRDSYNEQFF. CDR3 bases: TGTGCCAGCAGCTTGACTCGGGACAGCTACAATGAGCAGTTCTTC.

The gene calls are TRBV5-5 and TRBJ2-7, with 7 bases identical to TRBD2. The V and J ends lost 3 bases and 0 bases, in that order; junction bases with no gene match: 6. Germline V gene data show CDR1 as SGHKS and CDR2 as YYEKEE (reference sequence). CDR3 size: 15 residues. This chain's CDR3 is CASSSDGTTSYEQYF. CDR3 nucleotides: TGTGCCAGCAGCTCGGACGGGACTACCTCCTACGAGCAGTACTTC.

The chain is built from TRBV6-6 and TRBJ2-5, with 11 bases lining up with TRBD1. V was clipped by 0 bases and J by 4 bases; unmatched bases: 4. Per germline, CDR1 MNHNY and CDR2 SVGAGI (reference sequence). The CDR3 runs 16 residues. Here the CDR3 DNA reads TGTGCCAGCAGTTACTCTGGGACAGGGGGTCGAGAGACCCAGTACTTC. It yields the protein CASSYSGTGGRETQYF.

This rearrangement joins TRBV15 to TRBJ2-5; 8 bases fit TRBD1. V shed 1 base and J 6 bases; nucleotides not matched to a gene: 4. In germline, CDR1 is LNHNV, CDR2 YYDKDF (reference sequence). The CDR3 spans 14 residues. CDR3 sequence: CATSRGAGGKTQYF. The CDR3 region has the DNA TGTGCCACCAGCAGAGGTGCAGGGGGCAAGACCCAGTACTTC.

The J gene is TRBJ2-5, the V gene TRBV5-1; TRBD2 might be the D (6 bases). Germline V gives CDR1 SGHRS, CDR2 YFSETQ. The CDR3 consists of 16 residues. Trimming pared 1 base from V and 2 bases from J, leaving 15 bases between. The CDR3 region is CASSLFGVGGQETQYF. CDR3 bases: TGCGCCAGCAGCTTGTTCGGGGTAGGAGGGCAAGAGACCCAGTACTTC.

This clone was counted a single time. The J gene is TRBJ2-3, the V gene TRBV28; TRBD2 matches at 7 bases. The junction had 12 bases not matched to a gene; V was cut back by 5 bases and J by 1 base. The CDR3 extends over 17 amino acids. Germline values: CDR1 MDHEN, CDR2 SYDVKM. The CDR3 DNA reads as TGTGCCAGCAGTACCAACCCCTCCGCGGGGGGCACAGATACGCAGTATTTT. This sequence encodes CASSTNPSAGGTDTQYF.

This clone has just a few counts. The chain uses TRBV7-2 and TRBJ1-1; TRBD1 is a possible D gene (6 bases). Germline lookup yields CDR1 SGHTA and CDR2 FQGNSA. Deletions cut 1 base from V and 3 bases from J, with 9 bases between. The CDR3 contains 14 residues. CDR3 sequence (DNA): TGTGCCAGCAGCTTAGGGACAGAGTACACTGAAGCTTTCTTT. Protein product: CASSLGTEYTEAFF.

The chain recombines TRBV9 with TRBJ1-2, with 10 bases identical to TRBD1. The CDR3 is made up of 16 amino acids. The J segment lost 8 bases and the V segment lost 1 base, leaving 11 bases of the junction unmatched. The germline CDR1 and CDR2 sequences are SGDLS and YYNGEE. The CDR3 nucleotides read TGTGCCAGCAGCGTACGACAGGGGGCAGAATCAGGAGGCTACACCTTC. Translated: CASSVRQGAESGGYTF.